Below, 31 T cell receptor beta chains from the same sample are listed, as sequenced in a study of T cell responses to AZD1222 COVID-19 vaccine. TCRdb's table, derived via immunoSEQ multiplex PCR, lists solely in-frame clones and lacks some. The sample holds approximately 150,000 clones, roughly 92% seen once. Source: peripheral blood, taken on day 0 of AZD1222 vaccination. The receptors originated from an adult in good health.

The chain uses TRBV5-1 and TRBJ1-2; 7 bases are a match to TRBD1. Germline V gene data show CDR1 as SGHRS and CDR2 as YFSETQ. The CDR3 covers 13 residues. With 3 bases clipped from V and 6 bases from J, the junction kept 5 bases outside the gene matches. CDR3 in DNA: TGCGCCAGCAGCTCAGACAGGGTGGATGGCTACACCTTC. It translates to CASSSDRVDGYTF.

The V and J genes are TRBV3-1 (or the pseudogene TRBV3-2) and TRBJ1-3; 7 positions agree with TRBD1. Losses at the gene ends were 0 bases for V and 4 bases for J; bases not matched to a gene: 3. Looked up from germline, CDR1 is LGHDT and CDR2 is YNNKEL (reference sequence). The CDR3 has 15 residues. As DNA, the CDR3 is TGTGCCAGCAGCCAAGATGTGGGACAGGGAAACACCATATATTTT. Amino acids: CASSQDVGQGNTIYF.

A single count supports this clone. The chain has TRBV2 and TRBJ2-2; no reliable D call. CDR1 is SNHLY, CDR2 FYNNEI, per germline. CDR3 length: 15 residues. V lost 2 bases and J 4 bases, leaving 11 bases between the germline ends. DNA for the CDR3: TGTGCCAGCAGTGAAAGCACAGCTTTCACCGGGGAGCTGTTTTTT. Its translation is CASSESTAFTGELFF.

V is TRBV30 and J is TRBJ2-1; D possibly uses TRBD1 or TRBD2 (5 bases each). Germline V gene data show CDR1 as GTSNPN and CDR2 as SVGIG (reference sequence). Deletions cut 0 bases from V and 5 bases from J, with 11 bases between. The CDR3 has 14 residues. CDR3 DNA: TGTGCCTGGAGTGTCCTCCGGGGCGACAATGAGCAGTTCTTC. This gives the protein CAWSVLRGDNEQFF.

The CDR3, as DNA: TGTGCCAGCAGCTCCTGGGACTTGGGTGAAAAACTGTTTTTT. Translation: CASSSWDLGEKLFF. The chain recombines TRBV11-1 with TRBJ1-4; tentatively, D is TRBD1 (5 bases). Trimming left V 4 bases short and J 7 bases short, with 13 bases between. Germline lookup yields CDR1 SGHAT and CDR2 FQDESV (reference sequence). CDR3 size: 14 residues.

The CDR3 DNA reads as TGTGCCAGCAGCCAGACCGGGACAGGGGTTTCACCCCTCCACTTT. As protein: CASSQTGTGVSPLHF. This rearrangement joins TRBV3-1 (or the pseudogene TRBV3-2) to TRBJ1-6, with 10 bases matching TRBD1. The junction had 5 bases not matched to a gene; V was cut back by 3 bases and J by 9 bases. The CDR3 contains 15 residues. In germline, CDR1 is LGHDT, CDR2 YNNKEL (reference sequence).

The rearrangement links TRBV28 to TRBJ2-2; the D is unclear. The V end lost 3 bases, the J end lost 7 bases, and 6 bases lay between the germline ends. Germline V gene lookup returns CDR1 MDHEN and CDR2 SYDVKM. This CDR3 is built from 12 residues. CDR3 sequence: CASSFGYGELFF. The CDR3 region has the DNA TGTGCCAGCAGTTTTGGGTACGGGGAGCTGTTTTTT. Full variable domain (remainder filled in from reference TRBV28 and TRBJ2-2): DVKVTQSSRYLVKRTGEKVFLECVQDMDHENMFWYRQDPGLGLRLIYFSYDVKMKEKGDIPEGYSVSREKKERFSLILESASTNQTSMYLCASSFGYGELFFGEGSRLTVL.

This clone was seen a few times. The chain is built from TRBV2 and TRBJ1-5, with TRBD1 identical over 8 bases. CDR3 size: 14 residues. V trimming: 6 bases; J trimming: 9 bases; junction bases outside the gene matches: 10. Germline lookup yields CDR1 SNHLY and CDR2 FYNNEI. The CDR3: CASRDREGEWPQHF. The CDR3 bases are TGTGCCAGCAGGGACAGGGAGGGAGAATGGCCCCAGCATTTT.

The chain links TRBV15 to TRBJ1-1, with D unclear. The V gene's germline CDR1 is LNHNV and CDR2 YYDKDF (reference sequence). This CDR3 has 13 residues. The germline V and J ends were trimmed by 0 bases and 7 bases, with 9 bases remaining between them. In DNA form, the CDR3 reads TGTGCCACCAGCAGAGATAGAGTCGATGAAGCTTTCTTT. Its translation: CATSRDRVDEAFF.

As DNA, the CDR3 is TGTGCCAGCAGTATGGGACAGAGTTATGGCTACACCTTC. It codes for CASSMGQSYGYTF. This sequence joins TRBV6-4 and TRBJ1-2, with 7 bases matching TRBD1. This CDR3 region has 13 residues. J was trimmed by 5 bases and V by 5 bases; bases with no gene match: 5. Germline CDR1 reads MRHNA; CDR2 reads SNTAGT.

The gene calls are TRBV6-5 and TRBJ1-1; no clear D. V was cut by 6 bases and J by 9 bases, with 11 bases left in between. CDR1 and CDR2 from the germline V gene are MNHEY and SVGAGI. This CDR3 has 11 amino acids. CDR3 region: CASRDGIQAFF. CDR3 nucleotide sequence: TGTGCCAGCAGGGACGGAATTCAAGCTTTCTTT.

The chain uses TRBV18 and TRBJ2-7; 8 bases match TRBD1. Per the germline V gene, CDR1 is KGHSH and CDR2 is LQKENI. V was pared by 0 bases and J by 4 bases, with 2 bases of the junction left unmatched. The CDR3 is made up of 14 amino acids. CDR3: CASSPPRQGYEQYF. The CDR3 nucleotides read TGTGCCAGCTCACCACCGCGACAGGGGTACGAGCAGTACTTC.

V and J are TRBV11-2 and TRBJ1-4; a possible D gene is TRBD1 (6 bases). Germline-derived CDR1 and CDR2 are SGHAT and FQNNGV. The CDR3 consists of 14 residues. Trimming cost V 2 bases and J 7 bases, with 11 bases left between them. CDR3 coding DNA: TGTGCCAGCAGCTTACTCAGGGGAGGTGAAAAACTGTTTTTT. Its protein product is CASSLLRGGEKLFF.

The chain joins TRBV28 to TRBJ1-5; D is ambiguous. The germline CDR1 and CDR2 sequences are MDHEN and SYDVKM. Deletions cut 4 bases from V and 13 bases from J, with 14 bases between. This CDR3 contains 12 residues. The CDR3 DNA is TGTGCCAGCAGTTCTAGATACCGGGCTCAGCATTTT. Amino acids: CASSSRYRAQHF. Drawing the rest from reference TRBV28 and TRBJ1-5, the complete variable domain is DVKVTQSSRYLVKRTGEKVFLECVQDMDHENMFWYRQDPGLGLRLIYFSYDVKMKEKGDIPEGYSVSREKKERFSLILESASTNQTSMYLCASSSRYRAQHFGDGTRLSIL.

The rearrangement links TRBV25-1 to TRBJ1-1; D unresolved. The V gene lost 5 bases and the J gene lost 0 bases, with 10 bases spanning the gap. This CDR3 comprises 14 residues. Germline values: CDR1 MGHDK, CDR2 SYGVNS. The CDR3 loop is CASSPSIVNTEAFF. CDR3 coding DNA: TGTGCCAGCAGTCCTTCCATAGTGAACACTGAAGCTTTCTTT.

This chain joins TRBV19 and TRBJ2-7; 9 positions agree with TRBD1. Per the germline V gene, CDR1 is LNHDA and CDR2 is SQIVND (reference sequence). V was pared by 3 bases and J by 3 bases, with 6 bases of the junction left unmatched. This CDR3 spans 15 amino acids. CDR3 protein: CASSIKGQGLYEQYF. For the CDR3, the DNA is TGTGCCAGTAGTATTAAGGGACAGGGTCTCTACGAGCAGTACTTC.

The rearrangement links TRBV14 to TRBJ1-4, with TRBD1 identical over 7 bases. The junction had 8 bases not matched to a gene; V was cut back by 0 bases and J by 10 bases. In germline, CDR1 is SGHDN, CDR2 FVKESK. The CDR3 has 15 residues. The DNA of the CDR3 is TGTGCCAGCAGCCAAGAAACGGGGCAGGGGGGAAAACTGTTTTTT. Translation: CASSQETGQGGKLFF.

This chain connects TRBV19 to TRBJ1-1; the match to TRBD1 covers 7 bases. Germline CDR1 and CDR2: LNHDA and SQIVND (reference sequence). CDR3 length: 15 amino acids. V lost 6 bases and J lost 0; bases outside the gene matches: 7. The CDR3 sequence: CASSLKGQMNTEAFF. Written as DNA, the CDR3 is TGTGCCAGTAGCTTGAAGGGACAGATGAACACTGAAGCTTTCTTT.

This sequence joins TRBV30 and TRBJ1-6, with D maybe TRBD1 (6 bases). CDR1 and CDR2 (germline): GTSNPN, SVGIG (reference sequence). The CDR3 spans 16 residues. V lost 4 bases to trimming and J lost 8 bases, with 21 bases between them. CDR3 in amino acids: CAWMGGAGHQDSPLHF. In nucleotides, the CDR3 is TGTGCCTGGATGGGGGGCGCGGGACACCAAGATTCACCCCTCCACTTT. The whole variable domain, remainder taken from reference TRBV30 and TRBJ1-6, is SQTIHQWPATLVQPVGSPLSLECTVEGTSNPNLYWYRQAAGRGLQLLFYSVGIGQISSEVPQNLSASRPQDRQFILSSKKLLLSDSGFYLCAWMGGAGHQDSPLHFGNGTRLTVT.

CDR3 sequence: CASSLGVRDIQYF. Written as DNA, the CDR3 is TGTGCCAGCAGCTTAGGTGTGAGGGACATTCAGTACTTC. The chain links TRBV11-2 to TRBJ2-4; perhaps TRBD2 as D (5 bases). In germline, CDR1 is SGHAT, CDR2 FQNNGV. This CDR3 contains 13 residues. Trimming cost V 1 base and J 8 bases, with 9 bases left between them. The whole variable domain, remainder taken from reference TRBV11-2 and TRBJ2-4, is EAGVAQSPRYKIIEKRQSVAFWCNPISGHATLYWYQQILGQGPKLLIQFQNNGVVDDSQLPKDRFSAERLKGVDSTLKIQPAKLEDSAVYLCASSLGVRDIQYFGAGTRLSVL.

This chain links TRBV27 with TRBJ1-4, with TRBD1 matching 9 bases. CDR3 length: 14 residues. The germline CDR1 and CDR2 sequences are MNHEY and SMNVEV (reference sequence). With V trimmed by 5 bases and J by 8 bases, 6 bases remained unmatched. The DNA of the CDR3 is TGTGCCAGCAGTGTCGACAGGGGGGGAGAAAAACTGTTTTTT. Translated, it gives CASSVDRGGEKLFF.

This sequence joins TRBV29-1 and TRBJ1-1; 7 nucleotides agree with TRBD1. Germline trimming cut 5 bases from V and 3 bases from J; bases unmatched to any gene: 6. Looked up from germline, CDR1 is SQVTM and CDR2 is ANQGSEA. The CDR3 covers 13 residues. The CDR3 is CSVLTGRDTEAFF. The CDR3 nucleotides read TGCAGCGTTCTGACAGGGAGGGACACTGAAGCTTTCTTT.

The chain links TRBV28 to TRBJ1-1; D gene uncertain. Germline CDR1 and CDR2: MDHEN and SYDVKM. V was trimmed by 4 bases and J by 3 bases, leaving 15 bases between them. This CDR3 region has 15 residues. The CDR3 loop reads CASSSSIRYYTEAFF. The CDR3 region has the DNA TGTGCCAGCAGTTCTAGTATTAGGTACTACACTGAAGCTTTCTTT.

CDR3: CASSARDTSYNEQFF. The DNA of the CDR3 is TGTGCCAGCAGCGCACGGGACACCTCCTACAATGAGCAGTTCTTC. The gene calls are TRBV9 and TRBJ2-1; weak D call: TRBD1 (6 bases). In germline, CDR1 is SGDLS, CDR2 YYNGEE. The CDR3 is 15 amino acids. V shed 3 bases and J shed 0 bases, with 10 bases lying between them.

The rearrangement joins TRBV7-9 to TRBJ2-7; 9 nucleotides agree with TRBD1. This CDR3 region has 13 residues. Germline V gives CDR1 SEHNR, CDR2 FQNEAQ (reference sequence). Trimming took 5 bases from V and 5 from J; bases not matched to a gene: 4. The CDR3 loop is CASSGRTGDEQYF. CDR3 nucleotide sequence: TGTGCCAGCAGCGGGAGGACAGGGGACGAGCAGTACTTC. The full variable domain, completed using reference TRBV7-9 and TRBJ2-7, is DTGVSQNPRHKITKRGQNVTFRCDPISEHNRLYWYRQTLGQGPEFLTYFQNEAQLEKSRLLSDRFSAERPKGSFSTLEIQRTEQGDSAMYLCASSGRTGDEQYFGPGTRLTVT.

The V gene is TRBV18, the J gene TRBJ1-1; D perhaps matches TRBD1 (5 bases). This CDR3 spans 14 amino acids. The germline CDR1 and CDR2 sequences are KGHSH and LQKENI. The V end lost 6 bases, the J end lost 3 bases, and 14 bases lay between the germline ends. DNA of the CDR3: TGTGCCAGCTCCTTCGATGGGACGTACACTGAAGCTTTCTTT. Translated, it gives CASSFDGTYTEAFF.

The CDR3: CASSRQGNQPQHF. CDR3 in DNA: TGTGCCAGCAGTCGGCAGGGCAATCAGCCCCAGCATTTT. The chain is built from TRBV6-2 or TRBV6-3 and TRBJ1-5; D ambiguous. The CDR3 extends over 13 amino acids. CDR1 and CDR2 from the germline V gene are MNHEY and SVGEGT. The germline V and J ends were trimmed by 5 bases and 2 bases, with 7 bases remaining between them.

The rearrangement links TRBV30 to TRBJ1-5, with a weak D call TRBD1 (5 bases). V shed 0 bases and J shed 7 bases, with 10 bases lying between them. Germline assignment: CDR1 GTSNPN and CDR2 SVGIG (reference sequence). This CDR3 is 13 amino acids long. CDR3 nucleotides: TGTGCCTGGAGTGTAAGGGGACGCCAGCCCCAGCATTTT. The encoded protein is CAWSVRGRQPQHF.

This clone appeared once. The V call is TRBV29-1, the J call TRBJ2-2; D possibly matches TRBD1 or TRBD2 (5 bases each). V lost 4 bases to trimming and J lost 6 bases, with 12 bases between them. The germline CDR1 and CDR2 sequences are SQVTM and ANQGSEA. CDR3 size: 13 residues. CDR3 DNA sequence: TGCAGCGTTGTCGGGACGATTGCCGGGGAGCTGTTTTTT. The encoded protein is CSVVGTIAGELFF.

This sequence joins TRBV5-4 and TRBJ2-7; 7 positions agree with TRBD1. The CDR3 is 15 amino acids. CDR1 SGHNT and CDR2 YYREEE come from the germline V gene (reference sequence). The trim removed 4 bases at V and 2 bases at J, leaving 9 bases unmatched. DNA for the CDR3: TGTGCCAGCAGCCCACGGACAGGCGTTACCTACGAGCAGTACTTC. This translates into CASSPRTGVTYEQYF.

The genes are TRBV6-5 and TRBJ1-1; TRBD1 might be the D (6 bases). V lost 0 bases and J lost 3, with 11 bases in between. This CDR3 spans 15 amino acids. CDR1 is MNHEY and CDR2 is SVGAGI in the germline V gene. CDR3 DNA sequence: TGTGCCAGCAGTTACTCATTCAGGGGATACACTGAAGCTTTCTTT. Its translation is CASSYSFRGYTEAFF.